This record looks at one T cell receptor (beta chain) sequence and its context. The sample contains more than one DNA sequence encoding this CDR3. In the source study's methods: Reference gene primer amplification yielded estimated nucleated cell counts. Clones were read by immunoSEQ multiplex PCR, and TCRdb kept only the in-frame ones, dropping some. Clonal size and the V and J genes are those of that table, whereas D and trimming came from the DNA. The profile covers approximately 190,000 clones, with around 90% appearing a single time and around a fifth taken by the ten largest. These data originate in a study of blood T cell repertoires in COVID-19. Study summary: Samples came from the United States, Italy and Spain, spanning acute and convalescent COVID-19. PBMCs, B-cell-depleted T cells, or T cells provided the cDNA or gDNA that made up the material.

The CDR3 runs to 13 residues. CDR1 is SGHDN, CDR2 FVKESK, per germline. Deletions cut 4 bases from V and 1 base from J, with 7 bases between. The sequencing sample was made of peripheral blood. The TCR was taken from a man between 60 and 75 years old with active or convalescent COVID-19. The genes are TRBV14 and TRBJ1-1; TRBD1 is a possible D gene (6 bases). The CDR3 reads CASSRQENTEAFF. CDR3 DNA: TGTGCCAGCAGCCGACAGGAGAACACTGAAGCTTTCTTT.